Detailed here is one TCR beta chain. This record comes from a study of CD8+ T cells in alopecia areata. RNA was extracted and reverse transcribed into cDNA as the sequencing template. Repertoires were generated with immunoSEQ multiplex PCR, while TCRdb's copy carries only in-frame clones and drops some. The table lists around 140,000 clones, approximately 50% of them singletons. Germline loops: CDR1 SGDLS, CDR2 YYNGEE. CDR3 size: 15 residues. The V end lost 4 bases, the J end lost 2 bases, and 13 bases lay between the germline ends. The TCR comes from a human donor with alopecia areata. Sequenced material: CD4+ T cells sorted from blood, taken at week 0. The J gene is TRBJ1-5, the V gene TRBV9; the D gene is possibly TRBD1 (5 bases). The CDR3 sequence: CASSPRGNGNQPQHF. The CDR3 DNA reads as TGTGCCAGCAGCCCGAGGGGAAACGGCAATCAGCCCCAGCATTTT.